These T cell receptor beta chains were read from a single sample in a study of T cell clusters in autoimmune cytopenias. TCRdb re-called the multiplex PCR reads; every CDR3 protein appears as one record, without DNA. Its listing shows several thousand distinct CDR3 sequences. The sequenced sample was peripheral blood. These receptors were collected from a human donor with an autoimmune cytopenia or autoimmune hepatitis (not recorded which). Both conserved end residues are part of each CDR3. Clone size, where shown, is once, few, many, or a class for clones that have expanded.

v_gene	j_gene	abundance	CDR3aa
TRBV6-6	TRBJ2-1	medium-sized	CASSSDRDNEQFF
TRBV6-5	TRBJ2-1	medium-sized	CASSYATGGNEQFF
TRBV13	TRBJ2-1	.	CASTRTSGSWDEQFF
TRBV28	TRBJ2-7	.	CASSSWSYEQYF
TRBV10-3	TRBJ1-3	.	CAITDYSGNTIYF
TRBV30	TRBJ2-1	medium-sized	CAWCTSGDEQFF
TRBV30	TRBJ1-3	.	CAWSTGQSSGNTIYF
TRBV30	TRBJ2-2	.	CAWSVRGGELFF
TRBV10-3	TRBJ2-7	.	CAISRDSYEQYF
TRBV7-9	TRBJ2-5	.	CASSRTYQETQYF
TRBV6-5	TRBJ2-1	medium-sized	CASSYPGQNNEQFF
TRBV29-1	TRBJ2-3	medium-sized	CSVSPVSGGGASRDTQYF
TRBV10-3	TRBJ2-2	.	CAISESRGELFF
TRBV5-1	TRBJ2-5	.	CASSPGTGQRTQYF
TRBV19	TRBJ2-7	.	CASSIEGRGTYEQYF
TRBV7-6	TRBJ2-3	.	CASSLWGSGGDTQYF
TRBV12-3/TRBV12-4	TRBJ2-1	medium-sized	CASSLNQDGYNEQFF
TRBV19	TRBJ2-7	medium-sized	CASSSAAGKILEQYF
TRBV7-9	TRBJ2-7	.	CASRKPEVPAYEQYF
TRBV27	TRBJ2-7	medium-sized	CASSLSRGDEQYF
TRBV29-1	TRBJ1-2	medium-sized	CSVEENTSRNGYTF
TRBV6-1	TRBJ1-5	.	CASRNRGGNQPQHF
TRBV7-6	TRBJ2-5	medium-sized	CASSSRTSGSSETQYF
TRBV20-1	TRBJ2-1	.	CSARGTSGTDEQFF
TRBV19	TRBJ1-1	.	CASSISIQGPTEAFF
TRBV20-1	TRBJ2-3	.	CSASSLDRGLADTQYF